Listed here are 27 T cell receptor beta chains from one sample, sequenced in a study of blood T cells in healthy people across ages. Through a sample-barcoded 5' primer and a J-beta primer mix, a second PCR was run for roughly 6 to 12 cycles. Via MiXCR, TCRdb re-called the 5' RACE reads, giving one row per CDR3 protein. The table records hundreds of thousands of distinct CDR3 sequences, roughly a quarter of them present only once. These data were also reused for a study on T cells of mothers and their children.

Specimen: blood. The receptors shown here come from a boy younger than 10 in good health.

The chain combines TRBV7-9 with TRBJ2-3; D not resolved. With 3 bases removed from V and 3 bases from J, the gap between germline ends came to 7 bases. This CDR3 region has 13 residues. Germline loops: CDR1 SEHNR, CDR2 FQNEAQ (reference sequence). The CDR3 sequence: CASSFVETDTQYF. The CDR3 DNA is TGTGCCAGCAGCTTCGTTGAAACAGATACGCAGTATTTT.

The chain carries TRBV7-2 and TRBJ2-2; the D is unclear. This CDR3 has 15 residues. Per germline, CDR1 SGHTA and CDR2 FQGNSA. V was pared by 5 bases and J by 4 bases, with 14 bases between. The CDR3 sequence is CASSADSPGTGELFF. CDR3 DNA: TGTGCCAGCAGCGCCGACTCGCCAGGCACCGGGGAGCTGTTTTTT.

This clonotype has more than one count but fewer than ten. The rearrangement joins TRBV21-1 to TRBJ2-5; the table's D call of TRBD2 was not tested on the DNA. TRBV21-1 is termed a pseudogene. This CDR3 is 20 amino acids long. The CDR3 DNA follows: TGTGCCAGCAGCAAACTTCAAAACGTCCTAGCGGGAGGGTACCAAGAGACCCAGTACTTC. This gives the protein CASSKLQNVLAGGYQETQYF.

CDR3 loop: CASRKGPISGANVLTF. The CDR3 DNA reads as TGTGCCAGCAGAAAGGGACCGATCTCTGGGGCCAACGTCCTGACTTTC. The chain couples TRBV5-6 to TRBJ2-6; D may correspond to TRBD1 or TRBD2 (5 bases each). V was clipped by 5 bases and J by 0 bases, with 12 bases between them. Germline loops: CDR1 SGHDT, CDR2 YYEEEE. CDR3 length: 16 amino acids.

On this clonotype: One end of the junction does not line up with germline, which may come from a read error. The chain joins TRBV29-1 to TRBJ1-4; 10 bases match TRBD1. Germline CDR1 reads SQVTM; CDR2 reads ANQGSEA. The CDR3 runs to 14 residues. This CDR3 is CSVEGGQGEGKLFF. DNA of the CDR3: TGCAGCGTCGAAGGTGGACAGGGGGAAGGAAAACTGTTTTTT. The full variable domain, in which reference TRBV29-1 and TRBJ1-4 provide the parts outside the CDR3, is SAVISQKPSRDICQRGTSLTIQCQVDSQVTMMFWYRQQPGQSLTLIATANQGSEATYESGFVIDKFPISRPNLTFSTLTVSNMSPEDSSIYLCSVEGGQGEGKLFFGSGTQLSVL.

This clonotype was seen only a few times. The CDR3 DNA follows: TGTGCCAGCAGTGAGCGTTCCCAAGAGACCCAGTACTTC. Translated: CASSERSQETQYF. J is TRBJ2-5 and V is TRBV25-1, with unresolved D. The CDR3 is 13 amino acids. The germline CDR1 and CDR2 sequences are MGHDK and SYGVNS. Trimming shortened V by 3 bases and J by 1 base, and 6 bases separated the two germline ends. The full variable domain, completed using reference TRBV25-1 and TRBJ2-5, is EADIYQTPRYLVIGTGKKITLECSQTMGHDKMYWYQQDPGMELHLIHYSYGVNSTEKGDLSSESTVSRIRTEHFPLTLESARPSHTSQYLCASSERSQETQYFGPGTRLLVL.

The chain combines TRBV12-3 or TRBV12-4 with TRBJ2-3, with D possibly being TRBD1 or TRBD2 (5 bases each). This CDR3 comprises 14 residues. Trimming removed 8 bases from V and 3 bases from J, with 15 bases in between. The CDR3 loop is CASVLGGFTDTQYF. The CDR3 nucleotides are TGTGCCAGCGTCCTTGGGGGTTTTACAGATACGCAGTATTTT.

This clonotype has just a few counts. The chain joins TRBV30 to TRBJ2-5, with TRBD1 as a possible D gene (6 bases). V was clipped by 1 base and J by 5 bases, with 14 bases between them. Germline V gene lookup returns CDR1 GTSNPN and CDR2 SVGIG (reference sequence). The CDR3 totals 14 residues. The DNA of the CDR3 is TGTGCCTGGAGTGGGGGGCCCCGGTTCGAGACCCAGTACTTC. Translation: CAWSGGPRFETQYF.

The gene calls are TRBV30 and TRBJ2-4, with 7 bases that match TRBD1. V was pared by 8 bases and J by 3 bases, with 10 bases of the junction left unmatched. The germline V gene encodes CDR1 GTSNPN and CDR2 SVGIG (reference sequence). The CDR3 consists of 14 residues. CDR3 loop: CATLDRVGKNIQYF. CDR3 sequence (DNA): TGTGCCACTCTAGACAGGGTTGGCAAAAACATTCAGTACTTC.

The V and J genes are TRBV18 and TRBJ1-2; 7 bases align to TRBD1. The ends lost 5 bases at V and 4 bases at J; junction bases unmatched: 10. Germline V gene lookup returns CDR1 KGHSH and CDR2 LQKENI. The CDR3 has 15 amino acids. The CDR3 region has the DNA TGTGCCAGCTCATCCGACAGGGTTGTCCTCTATGGCTACACCTTC. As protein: CASSSDRVVLYGYTF.

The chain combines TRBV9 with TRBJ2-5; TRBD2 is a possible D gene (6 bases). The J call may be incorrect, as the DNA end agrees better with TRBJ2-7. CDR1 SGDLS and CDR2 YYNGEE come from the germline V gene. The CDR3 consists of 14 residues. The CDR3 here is CASSADPGGYEQYF. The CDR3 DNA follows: TGTGCCAGCAGCGCGGACCCCGGGGGCTACGAGCAGTACTTC.

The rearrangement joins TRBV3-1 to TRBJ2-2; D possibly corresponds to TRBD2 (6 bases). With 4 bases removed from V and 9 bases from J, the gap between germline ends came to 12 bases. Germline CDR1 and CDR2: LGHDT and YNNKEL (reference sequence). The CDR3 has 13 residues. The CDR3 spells CASSLVGGRELFF. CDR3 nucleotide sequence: TGTGCCAGCAGCCTGGTGGGAGGCCGGGAGCTGTTTTTT.

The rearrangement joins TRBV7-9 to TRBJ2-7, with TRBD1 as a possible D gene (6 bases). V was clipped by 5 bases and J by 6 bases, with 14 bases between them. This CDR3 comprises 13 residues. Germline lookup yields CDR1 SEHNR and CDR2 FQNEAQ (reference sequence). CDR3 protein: CASSKDSLGEQYF. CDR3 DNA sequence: TGTGCCAGCAGCAAGGACAGCCTAGGCGAGCAGTACTTC.

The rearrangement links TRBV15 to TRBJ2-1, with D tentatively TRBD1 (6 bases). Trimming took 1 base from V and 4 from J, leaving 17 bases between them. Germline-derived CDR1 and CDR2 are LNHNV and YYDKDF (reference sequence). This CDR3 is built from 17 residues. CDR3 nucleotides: TGTGCCACCAGCAGAGTGGTAGGACAGCTCCTATACAATGAGCAGTTCTTC. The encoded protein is CATSRVVGQLLYNEQFF.

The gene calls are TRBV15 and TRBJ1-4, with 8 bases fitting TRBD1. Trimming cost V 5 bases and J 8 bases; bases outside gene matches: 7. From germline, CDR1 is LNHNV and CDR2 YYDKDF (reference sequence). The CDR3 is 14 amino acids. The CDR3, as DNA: TGTGCCACCAGCTCGGGACAGGAAGAAGAAAAACTGTTTTTT. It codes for CATSSGQEEEKLFF. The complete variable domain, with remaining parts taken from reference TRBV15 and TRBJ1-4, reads DAMVIQNPRYQVTQFGKPVTLSCSQTLNHNVMYWYQQKSSQAPKLLFHYYDKDFNNEADTPDNFQSRRPNTSFCFLDIRSPGLGDTAMYLCATSSGQEEEKLFFGSGTQLSVL.

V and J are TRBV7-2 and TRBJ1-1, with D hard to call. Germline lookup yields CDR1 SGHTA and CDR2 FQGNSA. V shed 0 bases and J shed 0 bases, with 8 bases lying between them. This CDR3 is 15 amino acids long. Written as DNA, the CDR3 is TGTGCCAGCAGCTTAGCACCAAGCATGAACACTGAAGCTTTCTTT. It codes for CASSLAPSMNTEAFF.

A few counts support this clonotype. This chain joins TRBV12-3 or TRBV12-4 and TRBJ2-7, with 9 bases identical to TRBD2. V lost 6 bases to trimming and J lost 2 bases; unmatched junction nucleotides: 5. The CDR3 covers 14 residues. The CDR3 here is CASSVAGVTYEQYF. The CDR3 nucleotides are TGTGCCAGCAGCGTAGCGGGAGTTACCTACGAGCAGTACTTC.

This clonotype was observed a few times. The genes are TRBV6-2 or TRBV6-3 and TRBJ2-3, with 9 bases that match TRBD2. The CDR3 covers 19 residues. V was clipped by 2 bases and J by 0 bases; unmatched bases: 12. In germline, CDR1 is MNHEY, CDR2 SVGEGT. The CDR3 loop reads CASSYPSGRPLPSTDTQYF. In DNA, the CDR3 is TGTGCCAGCAGTTACCCCAGCGGGAGGCCACTACCTAGCACAGATACGCAGTATTTT.

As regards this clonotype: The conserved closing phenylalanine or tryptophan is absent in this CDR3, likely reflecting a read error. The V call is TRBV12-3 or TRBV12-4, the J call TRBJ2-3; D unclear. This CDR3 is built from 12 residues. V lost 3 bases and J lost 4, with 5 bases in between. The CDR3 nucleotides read TGTGCCAGCAGTTTCGGAGCAGATACGCAGTATTCT. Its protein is CASSFGADTQYS.

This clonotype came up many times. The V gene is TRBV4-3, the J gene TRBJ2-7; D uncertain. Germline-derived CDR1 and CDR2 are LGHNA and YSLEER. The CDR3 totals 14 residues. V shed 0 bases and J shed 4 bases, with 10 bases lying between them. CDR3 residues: CASSQDGTSYEQYF. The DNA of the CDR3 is TGCGCCAGCAGCCAAGATGGTACCTCTTACGAGCAGTACTTC.

The CDR3 coding sequence is TGTGCCAGCAGCCAAGATTATCGCGGGAGCTACAATGAGCAGTTCTTC. This translates into CASSQDYRGSYNEQFF. The V call is TRBV3-1, the J call TRBJ2-1; 7 bases are shared with TRBD2. The CDR3 totals 16 residues. The V segment lost 0 bases and the J segment 3 bases; nucleotides outside the gene matches: 5. Germline V CDR1 and CDR2: LGHDT, YNNKEL (reference sequence).

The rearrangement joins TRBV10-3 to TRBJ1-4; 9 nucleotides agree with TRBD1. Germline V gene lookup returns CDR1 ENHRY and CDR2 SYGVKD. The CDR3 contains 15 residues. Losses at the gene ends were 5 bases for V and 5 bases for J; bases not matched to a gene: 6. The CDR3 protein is CAISLGTGKNEKLFF. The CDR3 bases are TGTGCCATCAGTCTAGGGACAGGGAAAAATGAAAAACTGTTTTTT.

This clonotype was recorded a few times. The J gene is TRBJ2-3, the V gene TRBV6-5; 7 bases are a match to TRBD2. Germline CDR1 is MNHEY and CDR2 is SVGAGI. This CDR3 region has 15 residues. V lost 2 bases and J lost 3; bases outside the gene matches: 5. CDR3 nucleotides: TGTGCCAGCAGTTACAGTCTAGCGGTGACAGATACGCAGTATTTT. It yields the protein CASSYSLAVTDTQYF.

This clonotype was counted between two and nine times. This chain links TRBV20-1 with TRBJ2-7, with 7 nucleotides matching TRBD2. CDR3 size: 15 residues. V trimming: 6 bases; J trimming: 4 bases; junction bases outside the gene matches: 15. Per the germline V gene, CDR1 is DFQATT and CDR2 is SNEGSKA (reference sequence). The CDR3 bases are TGCAGTGCCAGTAGTTCGGGTCGGGAGGATTACGAGCAGTACTTC. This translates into CSASSSGREDYEQYF.

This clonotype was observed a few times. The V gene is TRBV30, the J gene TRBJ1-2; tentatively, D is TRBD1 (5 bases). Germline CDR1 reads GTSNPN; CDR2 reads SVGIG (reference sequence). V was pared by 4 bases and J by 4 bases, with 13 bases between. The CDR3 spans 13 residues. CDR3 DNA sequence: TGTGCCTGGATTCAGGCAGGGCCCTATGGCTACACCTTC. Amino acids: CAWIQAGPYGYTF.

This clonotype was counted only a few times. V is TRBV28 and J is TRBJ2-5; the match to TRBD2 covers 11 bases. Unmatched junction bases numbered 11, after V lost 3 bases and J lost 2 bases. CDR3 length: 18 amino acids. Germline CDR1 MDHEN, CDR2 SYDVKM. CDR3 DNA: TGTGCCAGCAGTTTCTTACAGCTAGCGGGGGGCGGACAAGAGACCCAGTACTTC. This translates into CASSFLQLAGGGQETQYF.

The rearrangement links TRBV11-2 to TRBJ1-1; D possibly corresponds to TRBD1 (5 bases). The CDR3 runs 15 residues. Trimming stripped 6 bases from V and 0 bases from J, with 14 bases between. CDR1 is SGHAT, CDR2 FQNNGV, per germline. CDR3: CASSRQRSVNTEAFF. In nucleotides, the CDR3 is TGTGCCAGCAGTCGACAGCGCTCTGTGAACACTGAAGCTTTCTTT. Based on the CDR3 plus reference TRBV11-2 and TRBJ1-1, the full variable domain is EAGVAQSPRYKIIEKRQSVAFWCNPISGHATLYWYQQILGQGPKLLIQFQNNGVVDDSQLPKDRFSAERLKGVDSTLKIQPAKLEDSAVYLCASSRQRSVNTEAFFGQGTRLTVV.